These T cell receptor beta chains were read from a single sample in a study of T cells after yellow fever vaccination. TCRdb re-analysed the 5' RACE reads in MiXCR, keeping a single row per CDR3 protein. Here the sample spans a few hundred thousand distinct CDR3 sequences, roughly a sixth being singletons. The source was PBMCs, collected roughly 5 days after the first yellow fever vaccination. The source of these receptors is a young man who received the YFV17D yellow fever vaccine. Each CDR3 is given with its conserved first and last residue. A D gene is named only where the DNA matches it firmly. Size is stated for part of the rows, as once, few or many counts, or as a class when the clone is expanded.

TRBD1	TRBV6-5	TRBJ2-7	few	TGTGCCAGCAGTTACTCGGGGACAGGGTTTGACTACGAGCAGTACTTC	CASSYSGTGFDYEQYF
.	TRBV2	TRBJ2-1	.	TGTGCCAGCGGCGGGGTAGTTGGTGGAAATGAGCAGTTCTTC	CASGGVVGGNEQFF
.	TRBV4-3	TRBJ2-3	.	TGCGCCAGCAGCTTTGGGATGCCGGGACCGAGCACAGATACGCAGTATTTT	CASSFGMPGPSTDTQYF
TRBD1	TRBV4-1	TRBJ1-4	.	TGCGCCAGCAGCCAAGGGACAGGAGGGGAAAAACTGTTTTTT	CASSQGTGGEKLFF
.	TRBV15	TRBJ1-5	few	TGTGCCACCAGCAGAGGGGGGGCGAAAATCAATCAGCCCCAGCATTTT	CATSRGGAKINQPQHF
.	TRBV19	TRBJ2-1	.	TGTGCCAGTACCTATTCGGGGGCCTCCTACAATGAGCAGTTCTTC	CASTYSGASYNEQFF
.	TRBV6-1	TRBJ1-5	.	TGTGCCAGCAGGGACAGATATAGCAATCAGCCCCAGCATTTT	CASRDRYSNQPQHF
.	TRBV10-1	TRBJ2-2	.	TGCGCCAGCAGTGAGATTCTAGGTTCACCCGGGGAGCTGTTTTTT	CASSEILGSPGELFF
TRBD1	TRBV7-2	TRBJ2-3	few	TGTGCCAGCAGCCCCGGGACAGGGGGACGCACAGATACGCAGTATTTT	CASSPGTGGRTDTQYF
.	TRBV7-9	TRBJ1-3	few	TGTGCCAGCAGCCCCCCCAACCGCTCTGGAAACACCATATATTTT	CASSPPNRSGNTIYF
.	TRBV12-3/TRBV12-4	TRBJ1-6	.	TGTGCCAGCAGCCTGGGACTTCAGGATTCACCCCTCCACTTT	CASSLGLQDSPLHF
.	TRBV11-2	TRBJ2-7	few	TGTGCCAGCAGCTTCGTCCAATCGGGGCAGTACTTC	CASSFVQSGQYF
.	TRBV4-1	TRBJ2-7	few	TGCGCCAGCAGCCAAGTTCAGGGCCTCTACGAGCAGTACTTC	CASSQVQGLYEQYF
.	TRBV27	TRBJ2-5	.	TGTGCCAGCAGCTGGGCAGGGGTGGAGACCCAGTACTTC	CASSWAGVETQYF
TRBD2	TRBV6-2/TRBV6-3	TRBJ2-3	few	TGTGCCAGCAGCCCGACTAGCGGGGATGGGACAGATACGCAGTATTTT	CASSPTSGDGTDTQYF
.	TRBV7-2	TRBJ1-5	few	TGTGCCAGCAGCTCCGGGGGGGGCGCATGGGGGCAGCCCCAGCATTTT	CASSSGGGAWGQPQHF
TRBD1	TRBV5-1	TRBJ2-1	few	TGCGCCAGCCACTACCTTGGACAGGGTAACAATGAGCAGTTCTTC	CASHYLGQGNNEQFF
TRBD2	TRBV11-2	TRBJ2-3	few	TGTGCCAGCAGCTTGACCCGCCGCGCCCGGGGGGACACAGATACGCAGTATTTT	CASSLTRRARGDTDTQYF
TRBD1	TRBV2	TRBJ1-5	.	TGTGCCAGCAGGATGACAGGGGTGGGTCAGCCCCAGCATTTT	CASRMTGVGQPQHF
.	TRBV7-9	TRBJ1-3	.	TGTGCCAGCAGAGGAGACAGAGGCTCTGGAAACACCATATATTTT	CASRGDRGSGNTIYF
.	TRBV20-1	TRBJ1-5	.	TGCAGTGCTAGTTCTGTGGGGCATGGGTTGAATCAGCCCCAGCATTTT	CSASSVGHGLNQPQHF
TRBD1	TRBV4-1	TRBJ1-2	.	TGCGCCAGCAGCCAAGACCGGGGGACAGGGGGCTATGGCTACACCTTC	CASSQDRGTGGYGYTF
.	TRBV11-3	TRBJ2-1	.	TGTGCCAGCAGCTCTGGGGACACCGAGATTAATGAGCAGTTCTTC	CASSSGDTEINEQFF
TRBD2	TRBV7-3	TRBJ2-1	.	TGTGCCAGCAGCTCCCCGGATCGGGGGGACTACAATGAGCAGTTCTTC	CASSSPDRGDYNEQFF
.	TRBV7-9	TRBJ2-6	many	TGTGCCAGCAGCTTAGGGCACTCCTTCTCTGGGGCCAACGTCCTGACTTTC	CASSLGHSFSGANVLTF
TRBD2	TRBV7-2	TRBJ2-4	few	TGTGCCAGCAGCGCACTAGCGGGGGGAGCCAAAAACATTCAGTACTTC	CASSALAGGAKNIQYF
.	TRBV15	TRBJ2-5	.	TGTGCCACCAGCCCGGTGGGGGGATTGGAAGAGACCCAGTACTTC	CATSPVGGLEETQYF
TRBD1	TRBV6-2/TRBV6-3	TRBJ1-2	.	TGTGCCAGCAGTTGGCCCCGGGACAGAGAACATGGCTACACCTTC	CASSWPRDREHGYTF
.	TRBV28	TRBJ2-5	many	TGTGCCAGCAGAGGACAGAGGGAGACCCAGTACTTC	CASRGQRETQYF
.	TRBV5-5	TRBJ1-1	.	TGTGCCAGCAGTGTCATGGGCACTGAAGCTTTCTTT	CASSVMGTEAFF
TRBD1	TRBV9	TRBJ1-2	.	TGTGCCAGCAGCGTTAATCCCCAGGGGGAAGGCTACACCTTC	CASSVNPQGEGYTF
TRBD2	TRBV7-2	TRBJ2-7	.	TGTGCCAGCAGCGTCTGGTCGGGGGGCTACGAGCAGTACTTC	CASSVWSGGYEQYF
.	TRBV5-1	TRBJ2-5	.	TGCGCCAGCAGCTCCGGGAGACTAGGAGAAGAGACCCAGTACTTC	CASSSGRLGEETQYF
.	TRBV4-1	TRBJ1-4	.	TGCGCCAGCAGCCAAGACCCCGGTCACAATAATGAAAAACTGTTTTTT	CASSQDPGHNNEKLFF
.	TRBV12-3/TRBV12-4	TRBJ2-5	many	TGTGCCAGCAGTTTGGCCGGAGTGGATCGGGGGACCCAGTACTTC	CASSLAGVDRGTQYF
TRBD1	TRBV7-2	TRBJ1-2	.	TGTGCCAGCAGACGACAGGGGCGTCCCTATGGCTACACCTTC	CASRRQGRPYGYTF
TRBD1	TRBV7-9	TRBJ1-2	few	TGTGCCAGCAGCTTTGACAGGGGAAGGGCTAACTATGGCTACACCTTC	CASSFDRGRANYGYTF
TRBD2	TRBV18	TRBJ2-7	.	TGTGCCAGCTCAGCAATTTCTAGCGGGGGCTCCTACGAGCAGTACTTC	CASSAISSGGSYEQYF
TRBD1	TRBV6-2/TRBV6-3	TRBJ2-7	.	TGTGCCAGCAGTGGTCCCCGGACAGGGGCCTACGAGCAGTACTTC	CASSGPRTGAYEQYF
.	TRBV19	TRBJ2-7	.	TGTGCCAGTAGTATTTCATCAGCTACCTACGAGCAGTACTTC	CASSISSATYEQYF
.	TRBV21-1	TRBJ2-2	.	TGTGCCAGCAGCTCCCCCTCGGACAGAAACACCGGGGAGCTGTTTTTT	CASSSPSDRNTGELFF
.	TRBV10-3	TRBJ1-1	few	TGTGCCATCAGTGACCCTAAGGGGAAGGACACTGAAGCTTTCTTT	CAISDPKGKDTEAFF
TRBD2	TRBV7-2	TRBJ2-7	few	TGTGCCAGCAGCACGGAGGCTAGCGGGGGTAAATACTTC	CASSTEASGGKYF
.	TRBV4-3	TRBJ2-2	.	TGCGCCAGCAGCCAAGATTCTCGGGGTTTGACCGGGGAGCTGTTTTTT	CASSQDSRGLTGELFF
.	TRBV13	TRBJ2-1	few	TGTGCCAGCAGGCGCCGCGGGTCAGGTTATGAGCAGTTCTTC	CASRRRGSGYEQFF
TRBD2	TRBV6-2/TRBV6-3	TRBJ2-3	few	TGTGCCAGCAGTTACACCCTACTAGCGGGGAACACAGATACGCAGTATTTT	CASSYTLLAGNTDTQYF
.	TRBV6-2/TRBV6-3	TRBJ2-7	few	TGTGCCAGCAGTTACTCGATGGGAAGGGTCGCCTACGAGCAGTACTTC	CASSYSMGRVAYEQYF
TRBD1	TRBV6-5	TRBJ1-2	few	TGTGCCAGCAGCTACACTACAGGGGGCGGCTATGGCTACACCTTC	CASSYTTGGGYGYTF
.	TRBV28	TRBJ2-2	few	TGTGCCAGCAGTCCCGGGGGGACAGGGAACACCGGGGAGCTGTTTTTT	CASSPGGTGNTGELFF
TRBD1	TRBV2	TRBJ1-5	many	TGTGCCAGCAGTGGGACAGGGGGGAATCAGCCCCAGCATTTT	CASSGTGGNQPQHF
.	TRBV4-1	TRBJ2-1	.	TGCGCCAGCAGCCAAGATGAGGGCTTACGAGCGTTCTTC	CASSQDEGLRAFF
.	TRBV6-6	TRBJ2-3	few	TGTGCCAGCAGGGGGCCAGATACGCAGTATTTT	CASRGPDTQYF
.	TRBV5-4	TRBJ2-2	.	TGTGCCAGCAGCTTGGCCGGAGAGGGTGCCGGGGAGCTGTTTTTT	CASSLAGEGAGELFF
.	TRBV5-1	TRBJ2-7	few	TGCGCCAGCAGCTTCTCACAGGGATTCGAGCAGTACTTC	CASSFSQGFEQYF